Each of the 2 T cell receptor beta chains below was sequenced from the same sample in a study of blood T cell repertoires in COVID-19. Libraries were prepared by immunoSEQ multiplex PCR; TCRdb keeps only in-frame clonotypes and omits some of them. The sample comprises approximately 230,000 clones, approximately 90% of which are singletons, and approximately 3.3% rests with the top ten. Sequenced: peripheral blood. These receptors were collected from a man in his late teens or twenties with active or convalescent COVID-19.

Written as DNA, the CDR3 is TGCGCCAGCAGCTTATCCGGGACAACCTACGAGCAGTACTTC. The encoded protein is CASSLSGTTYEQYF. The genes are TRBV5-1 and TRBJ2-7; weak D call: TRBD1 (6 bases). The V and J ends lost 2 bases and 2 bases respectively, with 11 bases between them. CDR1 and CDR2 (germline): SGHRS, YFSETQ. This CDR3 spans 14 amino acids.

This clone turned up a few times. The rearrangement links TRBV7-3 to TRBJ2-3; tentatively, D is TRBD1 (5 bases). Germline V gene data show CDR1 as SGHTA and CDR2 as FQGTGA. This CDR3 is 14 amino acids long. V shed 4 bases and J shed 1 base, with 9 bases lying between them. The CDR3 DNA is TGTGCCAGCAGCTCCTTAGGGGGCACAGATACGCAGTATTTT. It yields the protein CASSSLGGTDTQYF.